This entry describes one T cell receptor (beta chain). Its cognate antigen is unknown. CDR3 size: 15 residues. Trimming pared 0 bases from V and 0 bases from J, leaving 7 bases between. In germline, CDR1 is SGHTS, CDR2 YDEGEE. The data were obtained in a study of T cell repertoires in ileal Crohn's disease. General observations from the study: Mucosal expansions were suggested to be mainly CD8 T cells. Every patient over 26.8% clonality showed endoscopic recurrence.

Per sample, approximately 540 nanograms of biopsy DNA were TCRB immunosequenced. Some clones are missing from TCRdb's copy, which holds only in-frame ones; the method was immunoSEQ multiplex PCR. The repertoire holds some 5,100 clones, with approximately 78% as singletons. The chain employs TRBV5-8 and TRBJ2-1, with unresolved D. Sequencing used ileal tissue. This sequence originates from an adult with Crohn's disease. CDR3 nucleotides: TGTGCCAGCAGCTTGGGGCAGAGCTCCTACAATGAGCAGTTCTTC. Amino acid sequence: CASSLGQSSYNEQFF.